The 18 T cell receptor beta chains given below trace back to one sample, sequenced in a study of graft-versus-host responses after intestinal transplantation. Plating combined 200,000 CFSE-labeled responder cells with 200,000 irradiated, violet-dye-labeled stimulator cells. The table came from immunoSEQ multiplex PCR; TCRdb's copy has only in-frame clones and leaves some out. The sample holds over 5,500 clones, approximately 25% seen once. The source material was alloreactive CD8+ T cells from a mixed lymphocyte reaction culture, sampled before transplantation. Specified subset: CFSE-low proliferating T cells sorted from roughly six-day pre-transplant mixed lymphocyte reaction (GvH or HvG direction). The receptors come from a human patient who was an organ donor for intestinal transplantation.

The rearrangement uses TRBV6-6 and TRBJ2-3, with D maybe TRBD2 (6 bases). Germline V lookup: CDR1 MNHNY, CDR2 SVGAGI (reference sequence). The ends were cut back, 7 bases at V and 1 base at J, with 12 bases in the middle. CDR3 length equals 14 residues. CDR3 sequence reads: CASTERVGTDTQYF. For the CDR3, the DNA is TGTGCCAGCACAGAGCGGGTTGGCACAGATACGCAGTATTTT.

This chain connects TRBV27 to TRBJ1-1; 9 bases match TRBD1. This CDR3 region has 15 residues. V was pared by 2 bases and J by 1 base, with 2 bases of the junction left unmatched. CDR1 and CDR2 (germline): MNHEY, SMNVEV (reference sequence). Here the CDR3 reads CASSLTGGPNTEAFF. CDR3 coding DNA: TGTGCCAGCAGTTTAACAGGGGGCCCGAACACTGAAGCTTTCTTT.

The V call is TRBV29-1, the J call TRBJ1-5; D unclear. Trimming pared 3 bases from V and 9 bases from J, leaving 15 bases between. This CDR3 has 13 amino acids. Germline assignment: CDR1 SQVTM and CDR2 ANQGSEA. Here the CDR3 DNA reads TGCAGCGTTGACGTGGAAATTGTAGGGCCCCAGCATTTT. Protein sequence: CSVDVEIVGPQHF.

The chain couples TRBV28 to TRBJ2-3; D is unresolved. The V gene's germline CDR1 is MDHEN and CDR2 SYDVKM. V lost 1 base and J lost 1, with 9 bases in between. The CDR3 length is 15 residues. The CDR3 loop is CASSLSWLGTDTQYF. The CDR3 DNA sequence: TGTGCCAGCAGTTTATCGTGGCTAGGCACAGATACGCAGTATTTT.

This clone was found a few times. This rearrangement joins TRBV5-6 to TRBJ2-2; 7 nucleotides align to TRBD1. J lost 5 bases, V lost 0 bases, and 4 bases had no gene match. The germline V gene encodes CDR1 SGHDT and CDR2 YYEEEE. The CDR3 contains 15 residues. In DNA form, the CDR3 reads TGTGCCAGCAGCTTGGAAGGGGGCGGGACCGGGGAGCTGTTTTTT. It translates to CASSLEGGGTGELFF.

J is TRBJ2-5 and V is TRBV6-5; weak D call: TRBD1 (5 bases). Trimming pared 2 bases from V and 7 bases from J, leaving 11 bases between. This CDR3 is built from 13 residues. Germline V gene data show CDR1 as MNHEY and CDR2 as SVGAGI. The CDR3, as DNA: TGTGCCAGCAGTTACGCCCGCAGGGCGACCCAGTACTTC. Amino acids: CASSYARRATQYF.

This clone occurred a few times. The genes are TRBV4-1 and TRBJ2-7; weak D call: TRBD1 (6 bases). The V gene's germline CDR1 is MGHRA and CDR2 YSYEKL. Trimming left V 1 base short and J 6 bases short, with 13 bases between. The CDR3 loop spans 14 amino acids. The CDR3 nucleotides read TGCGCCAGCAGCCAAGGTATGGGGGCGATCGAGCAGTACTTC. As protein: CASSQGMGAIEQYF.

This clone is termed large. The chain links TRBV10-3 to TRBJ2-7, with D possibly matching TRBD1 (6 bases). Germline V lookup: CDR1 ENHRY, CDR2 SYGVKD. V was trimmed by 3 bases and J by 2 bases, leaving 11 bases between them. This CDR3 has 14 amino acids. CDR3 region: CAISDEDRPYEQYF. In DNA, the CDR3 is TGTGCCATCAGTGACGAGGACAGACCCTACGAGCAGTACTTC.

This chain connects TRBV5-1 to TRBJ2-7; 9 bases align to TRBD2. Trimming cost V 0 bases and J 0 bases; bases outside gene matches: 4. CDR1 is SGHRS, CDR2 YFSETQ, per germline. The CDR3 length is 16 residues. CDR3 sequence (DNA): TGCGCCAGCAGCTTGGTCGGTAGCGGGAGCTCCTACGAGCAGTACTTC. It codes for CASSLVGSGSSYEQYF.

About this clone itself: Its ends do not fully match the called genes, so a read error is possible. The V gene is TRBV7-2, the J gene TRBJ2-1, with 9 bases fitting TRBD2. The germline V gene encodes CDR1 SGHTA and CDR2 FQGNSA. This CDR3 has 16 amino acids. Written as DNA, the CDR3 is TGTGCCAGCAGCTTAACCGGGACTAGCCCCTACATTGAGCAGTTCTTC. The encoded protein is CASSLTGTSPYIEQFF. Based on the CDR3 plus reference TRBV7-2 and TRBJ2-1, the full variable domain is GAGVSQSPSNKVTEKGKDVELRCDPISGHTALYWYRQSLGQGLEFLIYFQGNSAPDKSGLPSDRFSAERTGGSVSTLTIQRTQQEDSAVYLCASSLTGTSPYIEQFFGPGTRLTVL.

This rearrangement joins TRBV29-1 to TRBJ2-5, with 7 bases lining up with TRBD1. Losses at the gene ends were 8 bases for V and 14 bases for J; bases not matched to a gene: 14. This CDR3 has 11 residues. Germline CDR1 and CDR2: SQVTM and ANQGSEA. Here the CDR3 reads CSIRQGGEQYF. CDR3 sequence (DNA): TGCAGCATCCGACAGGGCGGCGAGCAATACTTC.

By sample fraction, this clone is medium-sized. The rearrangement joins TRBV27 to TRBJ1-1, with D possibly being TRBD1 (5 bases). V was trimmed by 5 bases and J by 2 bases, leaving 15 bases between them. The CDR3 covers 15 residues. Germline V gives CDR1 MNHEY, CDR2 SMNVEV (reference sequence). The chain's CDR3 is CASSPPRGRNTEAFF. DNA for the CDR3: TGTGCCAGCAGTCCCCCACGGGGCCGTAACACTGAAGCTTTCTTT.

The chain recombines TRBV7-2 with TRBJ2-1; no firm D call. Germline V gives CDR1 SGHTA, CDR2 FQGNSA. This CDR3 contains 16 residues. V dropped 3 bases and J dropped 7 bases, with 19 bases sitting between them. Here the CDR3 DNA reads TGTGCCAGCAGCTTTTTCGGCATTTCAGCGAGAAATGAGCAGTTCTTC. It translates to CASSFFGISARNEQFF.

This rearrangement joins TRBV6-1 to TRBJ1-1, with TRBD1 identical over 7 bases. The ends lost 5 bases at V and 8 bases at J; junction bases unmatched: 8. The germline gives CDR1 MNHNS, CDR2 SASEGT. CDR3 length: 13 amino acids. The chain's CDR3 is CASSWDSGAEAFF. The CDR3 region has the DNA TGTGCCAGCAGTTGGGACAGCGGGGCGGAAGCTTTCTTT.

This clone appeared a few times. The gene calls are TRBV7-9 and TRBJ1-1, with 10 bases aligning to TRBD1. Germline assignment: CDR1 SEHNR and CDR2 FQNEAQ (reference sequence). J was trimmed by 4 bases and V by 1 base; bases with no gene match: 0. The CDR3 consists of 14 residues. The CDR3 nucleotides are TGTGCCAGCAGCTTAGGACAGGGGGCCACTGAAGCTTTCTTT. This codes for CASSLGQGATEAFF. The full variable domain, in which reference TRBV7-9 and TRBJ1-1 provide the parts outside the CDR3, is DTGVSQNPRHKITKRGQNVTFRCDPISEHNRLYWYRQTLGQGPEFLTYFQNEAQLEKSRLLSDRFSAERPKGSFSTLEIQRTEQGDSAMYLCASSLGQGATEAFFGQGTRLTVV.

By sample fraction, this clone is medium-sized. DNA for the CDR3: TGTGCCAGCAGCGTAGAAGCGGGGACCCAAGAGACCCAGTACTTC. Protein product: CASSVEAGTQETQYF. This chain links TRBV9 with TRBJ2-5, with 7 bases that match TRBD2. The CDR3 spans 15 residues. V lost 0 bases and J lost 1; bases outside the gene matches: 3. CDR1 is SGDLS, CDR2 YYNGEE, per germline.

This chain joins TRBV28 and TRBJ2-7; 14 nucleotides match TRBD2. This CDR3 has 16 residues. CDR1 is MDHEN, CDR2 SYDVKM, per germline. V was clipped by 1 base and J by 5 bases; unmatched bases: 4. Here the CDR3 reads CASSLLTSGRVHEQYF. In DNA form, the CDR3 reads TGTGCCAGCAGTTTATTGACTAGCGGGAGGGTGCACGAGCAGTACTTC.

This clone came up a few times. CDR3 amino acids: CASSSILAREQYF. The CDR3 DNA reads as TGTGCCAGCAGCTCAATACTAGCGCGGGAGCAGTACTTC. The chain joins TRBV5-7 to TRBJ2-7; 7 positions match TRBD2. TRBV5-7 is known as an ORF, though its function is uncertain. The CDR3 runs 13 residues. After removal of 3 bases from V and 7 bases from J, the junction contained 7 bases not matched to a gene.